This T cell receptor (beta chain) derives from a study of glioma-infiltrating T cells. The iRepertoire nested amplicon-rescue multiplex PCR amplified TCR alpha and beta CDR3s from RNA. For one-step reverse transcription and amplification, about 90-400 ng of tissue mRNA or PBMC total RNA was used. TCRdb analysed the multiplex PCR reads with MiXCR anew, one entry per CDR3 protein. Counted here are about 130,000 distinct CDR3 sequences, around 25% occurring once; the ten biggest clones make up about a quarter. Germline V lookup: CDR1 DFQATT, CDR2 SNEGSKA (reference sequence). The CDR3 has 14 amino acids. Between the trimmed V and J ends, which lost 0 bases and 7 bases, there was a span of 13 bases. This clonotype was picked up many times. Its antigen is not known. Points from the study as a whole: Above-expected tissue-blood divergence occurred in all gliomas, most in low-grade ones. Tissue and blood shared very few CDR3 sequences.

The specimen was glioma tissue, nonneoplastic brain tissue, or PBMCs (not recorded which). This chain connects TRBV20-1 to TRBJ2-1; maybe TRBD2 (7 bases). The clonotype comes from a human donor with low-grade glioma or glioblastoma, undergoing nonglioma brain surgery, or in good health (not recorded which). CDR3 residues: CSARDRGGSNEQFF. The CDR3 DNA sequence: TGCAGTGCTAGAGATAGGGGGGGAAGTAATGAGCAGTTCTTC.